The present T cell receptor beta chain was sequenced within a study of cytomegalovirus exposure and HLA in healthy donors. Study summary: There were over 350 genotyped donors. Of these, about 81% fell in the genetic ancestry cluster associated with self-reported Caucasian donors.

PCR used 60 Vbeta primers and 13 Jbeta primers. This table comes from immunoSEQ multiplex PCR, and its TCRdb copy is limited to in-frame clones, with some not included. The data hold around 70,000 clones, with approximately 78% observed a single time. Concerning this clone: Antigen unknown. A read error may account for a junction end that differs from germline. Other nucleotide sequences in the sample specify the same CDR3.

This CDR3 spans 14 amino acids. Germline V gives CDR1 LNHDA, CDR2 SQIVND (reference sequence). General study points: Earlier results showed most TCR beta V segments being productive about 87% or about 30% of the time. A later analysis showed HLA-associated TCR beta chains outstripping equally common others in clonal expansion.

Sample: PBMCs. The clonotype was recovered from a human donor in good health. The chain has TRBV19 and TRBJ1-2; no firm D call. The CDR3 sequence: CASSGSAGNYGYTF. DNA of the CDR3: TGCGCCAGTAGTGGGTCGGCGGGTAACTATGGCTACACCTTC.